The T cell receptor beta chain under discussion was sequenced for a study of T cells in localized non-small cell lung cancer. General study results and limits: In adjacent lung appeared a median about 57 of the top 100 tumor clones. Longer overall survival was seen with higher T cell density measured in blood. T cell clonality was highest in uninvolved adjacent lung, above tumor. Sequence data derive from only one tumor region, so heterogeneity remains possible.

TCRdb's table, derived via immunoSEQ multiplex PCR, lists solely in-frame clones and lacks some. This table holds 45,000 or so clones, about 86% found once. Concerning this clone itself: The target antigen is unknown.

This receptor was identified in a man aged 40 to 69 with stage III lung adenocarcinoma. The material sequenced was peripheral blood mononuclear cells, taken before any cancer treatment.

CDR3 sequence reads: CASSLGGTGNEQFF. In nucleotides, the CDR3 is TGTGCCAGCAGTTTAGGCGGCACGGGGAATGAGCAGTTCTTC. The chain uses TRBV27 and TRBJ2-1, with a possible D match to TRBD2 (5 bases). The V end was cut by 2 bases, the J end by 7 bases, with 12 bases between. Germline CDR1 is MNHEY and CDR2 is SMNVEV (reference sequence). The CDR3 sequence is 14 residues long.